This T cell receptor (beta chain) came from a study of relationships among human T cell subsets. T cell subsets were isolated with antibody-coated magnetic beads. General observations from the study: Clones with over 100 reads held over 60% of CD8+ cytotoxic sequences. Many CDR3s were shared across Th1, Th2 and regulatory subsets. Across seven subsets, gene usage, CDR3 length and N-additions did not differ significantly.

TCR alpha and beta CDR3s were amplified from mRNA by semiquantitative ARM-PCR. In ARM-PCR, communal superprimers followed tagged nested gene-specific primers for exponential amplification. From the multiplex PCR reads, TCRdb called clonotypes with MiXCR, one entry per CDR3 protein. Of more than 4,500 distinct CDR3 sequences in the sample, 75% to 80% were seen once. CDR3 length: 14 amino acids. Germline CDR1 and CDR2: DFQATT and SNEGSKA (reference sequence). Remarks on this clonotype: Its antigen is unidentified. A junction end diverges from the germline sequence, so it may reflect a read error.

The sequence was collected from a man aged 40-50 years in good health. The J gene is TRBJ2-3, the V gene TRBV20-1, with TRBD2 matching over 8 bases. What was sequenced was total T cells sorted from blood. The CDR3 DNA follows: TGCAGTGCTAGAGATGCCGCCGGACTAGCCAATTTTTCTTTT. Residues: CSARDAAGLANFSF.